The 25 T cell receptor beta chains below come from one sample, sequenced in a study of shared clonotypes between healthy human individuals. Libraries were prepared by immunoSEQ multiplex PCR; TCRdb keeps only in-frame clonotypes and omits some of them. The data contain around 2.5 million clones, approximately 93% of them singletons. Input material: naive CD4+ T cells from PBMCs. This sample's subset: CD45RA+ positively selected. All receptors come from a man younger than 30 in good health. Some clones in this sample may be carry-over from other donors' samples.

In the case of this clone: The sample has other DNA sequences that encode this CDR3 too. The genes are TRBV5-1 and TRBJ2-6; D is uncertain. Looked up from germline, CDR1 is SGHRS and CDR2 is YFSETQ. Deletions cut 4 bases from V and 0 bases from J, with 8 bases between. The CDR3 has 15 residues. In DNA form, the CDR3 reads TGCGCCAGCAGCCTCGTCCTCTCTGGGGCCAACGTCCTGACTTTC. This sequence encodes CASSLVLSGANVLTF.

The gene calls are TRBV6-6 and TRBJ2-3; D possibly corresponds to TRBD1 (6 bases). Germline CDR1 is MNHNY and CDR2 is SVGAGI (reference sequence). This CDR3 has 13 amino acids. V was shortened by 8 bases and J by 4 bases, with 13 bases between the two germline ends. CDR3 sequence (DNA): TGTGCCAGCCTCAGGGGAGCCTCAGATACGCAGTATTTT. Translated, it gives CASLRGASDTQYF.

The chain combines TRBV7-9 with TRBJ1-1; D gene uncertain. This CDR3 spans 14 amino acids. Germline CDR1 SEHNR, CDR2 FQNEAQ (reference sequence). V shed 4 bases and J shed 1 base, with 10 bases lying between them. The CDR3 sequence is CASSYLTANTEAFF. Written as DNA, the CDR3 is TGTGCCAGCAGCTATTTAACAGCGAACACTGAAGCTTTCTTT. Full variable domain (rest looked up from reference TRBV7-9 and TRBJ1-1): DTGVSQNPRHKITKRGQNVTFRCDPISEHNRLYWYRQTLGQGPEFLTYFQNEAQLEKSRLLSDRFSAERPKGSFSTLEIQRTEQGDSAMYLCASSYLTANTEAFFGQGTRLTVV.

The rearrangement joins TRBV4-1 to TRBJ2-3, with 7 bases that match TRBD2. The CDR3 runs 17 residues. Per germline, CDR1 MGHRA and CDR2 YSYEKL. The ends lost 3 bases at V and 0 bases at J; junction bases unmatched: 9. CDR3 amino acids: CASSQIGREASTDTQYF. Here the CDR3 DNA reads TGCGCCAGCAGCCAGATAGGTCGGGAGGCAAGCACAGATACGCAGTATTTT.

The chain uses TRBV5-1 and TRBJ1-1; 7 bases line up with TRBD1. There are 14 residues in the CDR3. Trimming cost V 3 bases and J 4 bases; bases outside gene matches: 6. Germline CDR1 SGHRS, CDR2 YFSETQ. This chain's CDR3 is CASSYTGVGTEAFF. The CDR3 nucleotides are TGCGCCAGCAGCTACACAGGGGTTGGCACTGAAGCTTTCTTT.

This chain links TRBV6-5 with TRBJ2-4; 7 bases agree with TRBD1. Unmatched junction bases numbered 9, after V lost 6 bases and J lost 7 bases. This CDR3 comprises 14 residues. CDR1 and CDR2 from the germline V gene are MNHEY and SVGAGI. The CDR3 coding sequence is TGTGCCAGCAGCCCAGGGACAGCCGGGAACATTCAGTACTTC. This encodes CASSPGTAGNIQYF.

The CDR3 is CASREQGTGELFF. CDR3 in DNA: TGTGCCAGCAGGGAACAGGGAACCGGGGAGCTGTTTTTT. The chain uses TRBV2 and TRBJ2-2, with a weak D call TRBD1 (6 bases). Germline loops: CDR1 SNHLY, CDR2 FYNNEI. This CDR3 is 13 amino acids long. The V end lost 6 bases, the J end lost 5 bases, and 10 bases lay between the germline ends.

This chain joins TRBV27 and TRBJ2-1, with 9 bases lining up with TRBD2. Trimming cost V 7 bases and J 8 bases; bases outside gene matches: 18. Germline V gene lookup returns CDR1 MNHEY and CDR2 SMNVEV (reference sequence). CDR3 length equals 17 residues. CDR3: CASTSRAWTSASHEQFF. In DNA, the CDR3 is TGTGCCAGCACCTCAAGGGCCTGGACTAGCGCCTCCCATGAGCAGTTCTTC.

The V and J genes are TRBV5-1 and TRBJ2-7; D not resolved. Trimming left V 0 bases short and J 2 bases short, with 6 bases between. This CDR3 has 13 amino acids. Germline CDR1 and CDR2: SGHRS and YFSETQ. Here the CDR3 DNA reads TGCGCCAGCAGCTTGGTGCAGCCCTACGAGCAGTACTTC. It translates to CASSLVQPYEQYF.

The rearrangement links TRBV4-1 to TRBJ1-3, with D unclear. Trimming pared 6 bases from V and 0 bases from J, leaving 12 bases between. CDR1 and CDR2 (germline): MGHRA, YSYEKL. The CDR3 has 15 amino acids. The CDR3 coding sequence is TGCGCCAGCAGTCCGCAAGGATTCTCTGGAAACACCATATATTTT. This gives the protein CASSPQGFSGNTIYF.

The chain couples TRBV4-2 to TRBJ2-7, with unresolved D. V lost 4 bases and J lost 0, with 13 bases in between. This CDR3 has 15 amino acids. CDR1 is LGHNA and CDR2 is YNFKEQ in the germline V gene. CDR3 region: CASSPTASNSYEQYF. In DNA form, the CDR3 reads TGTGCCAGCAGCCCGACGGCTAGTAACTCCTACGAGCAGTACTTC.

This sequence joins TRBV5-4 and TRBJ2-1; 7 bases fit TRBD1. The CDR3 spans 15 residues. Germline CDR1 and CDR2: SGHNT and YYREEE (reference sequence). V shed 3 bases and J 7 bases; nucleotides not matched to a gene: 10. This CDR3 is CASSSGQRESNEQFF. In DNA form, the CDR3 reads TGTGCCAGCAGCTCGGGACAGAGGGAGTCGAATGAGCAGTTCTTC.

The V call is TRBV18, the J call TRBJ2-1; TRBD2 matches 10 bases. This CDR3 is 17 amino acids long. Germline V gene data show CDR1 as KGHSH and CDR2 as LQKENI. J was trimmed by 0 bases and V by 3 bases; bases with no gene match: 5. The CDR3 region is CASSPPGLASSYNEQFF. Written as DNA, the CDR3 is TGTGCCAGCTCACCTCCGGGACTAGCGAGCTCCTACAATGAGCAGTTCTTC.

The chain joins TRBV4-1 to TRBJ1-3, with a tentative D call TRBD1 (5 bases). Germline V gives CDR1 MGHRA, CDR2 YSYEKL. The CDR3 consists of 17 residues. Trimming removed 4 bases from V and 2 bases from J, with 18 bases in between. The DNA of the CDR3 is TGCGCCAGCAGCCGAGCCCAGGGCGCCTCTCCTGGAAACACCATATATTTT. Protein: CASSRAQGASPGNTIYF.

There are a few counts of this clone. The chain employs TRBV7-9 and TRBJ2-7, with D maybe TRBD2 (5 bases). CDR1 is SEHNR and CDR2 is FQNEAQ in the germline V gene (reference sequence). The V gene lost 4 bases and the J gene lost 6 bases, with 16 bases spanning the gap. The CDR3 length is 14 residues. The CDR3 protein is CASSSNPHGGEQYF. The CDR3 DNA reads as TGTGCCAGCAGCTCTAACCCCCACGGAGGCGAGCAGTACTTC.

The chain is built from TRBV29-1 and TRBJ2-5; D is unclear. The CDR3 has 14 residues. CDR1 is SQVTM, CDR2 ANQGSEA, per germline. V shed 5 bases and J shed 0 bases, with 13 bases lying between them. The CDR3 DNA sequence: TGCAGCGTTTTTGAGGACCAGTACCAAGAGACCCAGTACTTC. Its protein is CSVFEDQYQETQYF.

The V and J genes are TRBV11-2 and TRBJ1-5; D remains ambiguous. Germline CDR1 and CDR2: SGHAT and FQNNGV. The CDR3 covers 13 residues. V was pared by 1 base and J by 6 bases, with 7 bases between. This CDR3 is CASSLVGSQPQHF. The DNA for the CDR3 is TGTGCCAGCAGCTTAGTAGGGTCTCAGCCCCAGCATTTT.

Note on this clone: The identical CDR3 is also encoded by other nucleotide sequences in the sample. The genes are TRBV5-1 and TRBJ1-3, with TRBD1 as a possible D gene (5 bases). V lost 2 bases and J lost 1, with 10 bases in between. Germline values: CDR1 SGHRS, CDR2 YFSETQ. This CDR3 contains 15 residues. The CDR3 loop is CASSLSGSSGNTIYF. The CDR3 bases are TGCGCCAGCAGCTTATCAGGGAGTTCTGGAAACACCATATATTTT.

The rearrangement links TRBV15 to TRBJ2-1, with D possibly being TRBD1 (6 bases). V lost 8 bases to trimming and J lost 4 bases, with 12 bases between them. In germline, CDR1 is LNHNV, CDR2 YYDKDF (reference sequence). The CDR3 is 13 amino acids. CDR3 bases: TGTGCCACCGGACAGAAATTTTACAATGAGCAGTTCTTC. The encoded protein is CATGQKFYNEQFF.

The chain couples TRBV29-1 to TRBJ2-5, with 11 positions matching TRBD2. Germline trimming cut 7 bases from V and 5 bases from J; bases unmatched to any gene: 3. This CDR3 spans 12 amino acids. CDR1 is SQVTM and CDR2 is ANQGSEA in the germline V gene. The CDR3 sequence is CSELAGDETQYF. The CDR3 DNA follows: TGCAGCGAACTAGCGGGAGATGAGACCCAGTACTTC. Drawing the rest from reference TRBV29-1 and TRBJ2-5, the complete variable domain is SAVISQKPSRDICQRGTSLTIQCQVDSQVTMMFWYRQQPGQSLTLIATANQGSEATYESGFVIDKFPISRPNLTFSTLTVSNMSPEDSSIYLCSELAGDETQYFGPGTRLLVL.

This sequence joins TRBV29-1 and TRBJ2-1, with 10 bases aligning to TRBD2. The J segment lost 4 bases and the V segment lost 8 bases, leaving 14 bases of the junction unmatched. This CDR3 is 16 amino acids long. The germline V gene has CDR1 SQVTM and CDR2 ANQGSEA. The CDR3 coding sequence is TGCAGCTTCCTTGGGACTAGCGTCTTTCGATACAATGAGCAGTTCTTC. Residues: CSFLGTSVFRYNEQFF.

This sequence joins TRBV20-1 and TRBJ2-5, with no clear D. The CDR3 is 10 residues long. Germline CDR1 is DFQATT and CDR2 is SNEGSKA (reference sequence). The germline V and J ends were trimmed by 6 bases and 7 bases, with 9 bases remaining between them. The CDR3 DNA is TGCAGTGCCCAAACTGGGACCCAGTACTTC. This encodes CSAQTGTQYF.

CDR3 sequence: CASSPRSSYNEQFF. The DNA for the CDR3 is TGTGCCAGCTCACCTCGGAGCTCCTACAATGAGCAGTTCTTC. The rearrangement uses TRBV18 and TRBJ2-1; no firm D call. The V end was cut by 3 bases, the J end by 0 bases, with 6 bases between. This CDR3 comprises 14 residues. The germline gives CDR1 KGHSH, CDR2 LQKENI.

The V gene is TRBV5-6, the J gene TRBJ1-5; TRBD1 might be the D (5 bases). Trimming pared 0 bases from V and 0 bases from J, leaving 13 bases between. Per the germline V gene, CDR1 is SGHDT and CDR2 is YYEEEE. The CDR3 has 17 residues. The CDR3: CASSLDGDPYSNQPQHF. The CDR3 region has the DNA TGTGCCAGCAGCTTGGATGGGGACCCCTATAGCAATCAGCCCCAGCATTTT.

The chain recombines TRBV7-8 with TRBJ2-4; 8 bases align to TRBD2. This CDR3 spans 16 amino acids. Germline CDR1 and CDR2: SGHVS and FQNEAQ. Losses at the gene ends were 5 bases for V and 0 bases for J; bases not matched to a gene: 6. CDR3: CASSPREVLAKNIQYF. The CDR3 coding sequence is TGTGCCAGCAGCCCGCGGGAGGTCCTAGCCAAAAACATTCAGTACTTC.